The 24 T cell receptor beta chains below come from one sample, sequenced in a study of human thymus T cells (dated by TCRdb to between 2020 and 2021). The method was the immunoSEQ multiplex PCR assay. TCRdb obtained this table from immuneACCESS and retained in-frame rearrangements with V and J assigned. These tables miss some clones; where compared with another copy, unresolved V genes account for less than half of the shortfall, and the remainder is unexplained. This sample comprises just over 45,000 clones, around 95% of them detected only once. Jointly, the top ten make up under 0.2% of the sample. Sequences were obtained from blood. These receptor sequences come from a girl under three years old with a congenital heart defect but otherwise immunologically healthy.

This chain connects TRBV28 to TRBJ2-7; no firm D call. CDR1 and CDR2 from the germline V gene are MDHEN and SYDVKM. Trimming shortened V by 3 bases and J by 6 bases, and 6 bases separated the two germline ends. The CDR3 has 11 residues. As DNA, the CDR3 is TGTGCCAGCAGTTTCGTCGGCGAGCAGTACTTC. It is translated as CASSFVGEQYF. Variable domain in full (rest from reference TRBV28 and TRBJ2-7): DVKVTQSSRYLVKRTGEKVFLECVQDMDHENMFWYRQDPGLGLRLIYFSYDVKMKEKGDIPEGYSVSREKKERFSLILESASTNQTSMYLCASSFVGEQYFGPGTRLTVT.

V usage is TRBV10-3 and J usage is TRBJ2-1; 8 bases are shared with TRBD2. There are 16 residues in the CDR3. Per the germline V gene, CDR1 is ENHRY and CDR2 is SYGVKD. Trimming took 4 bases from V and 7 from J; bases not matched to a gene: 12. The CDR3 nucleotides read TGTGCCATCAGTGTGGCTGGAGCGGGAGTACGGAATGAGCAGTTCTTC. Translation: CAISVAGAGVRNEQFF.

The rearrangement joins TRBV28 to TRBJ2-2; 7 nucleotides line up with TRBD2. CDR1 MDHEN and CDR2 SYDVKM come from the germline V gene. V was clipped by 1 base and J by 5 bases; unmatched bases: 1. CDR3 length: 14 residues. For the CDR3, the DNA is TGTGCCAGCAGTTTATTTAGCGGGACCGGGGAGCTGTTTTTT. Its translation: CASSLFSGTGELFF.

The J gene is TRBJ2-2, the V gene TRBV11-2; no firm D call. Germline lookup yields CDR1 SGHAT and CDR2 FQNNGV. The V end was cut by 4 bases, the J end by 4 bases, with 7 bases between. This CDR3 is 13 amino acids long. For the CDR3, the DNA is TGTGCCAGCAGCTCCATCCGCACCGGGGAGCTGTTTTTT. It encodes CASSSIRTGELFF.

J is TRBJ2-7 and V is TRBV4-1, with a weak D call TRBD2 (7 bases). V was cut by 1 base and J by 3 bases, with 16 bases left in between. In germline, CDR1 is MGHRA, CDR2 YSYEKL. This CDR3 has 16 amino acids. CDR3: CASSQVFRGADYEQYF. CDR3 coding DNA: TGCGCCAGCAGCCAAGTTTTTCGGGGGGCGGACTACGAGCAGTACTTC.

This sequence joins TRBV11-1 and TRBJ2-1; D gene uncertain. This CDR3 spans 13 amino acids. The germline V and J ends were trimmed by 5 bases and 0 bases, with 5 bases remaining between them. Germline values: CDR1 SGHAT, CDR2 FQDESV (reference sequence). Written as DNA, the CDR3 is TGTGCCAGCAGCCCCAGCTCCTACAATGAGCAGTTCTTC. This codes for CASSPSSYNEQFF. The complete variable domain, with remaining parts taken from reference TRBV11-1 and TRBJ2-1, reads EAEVAQSPRYKITEKSQAVAFWCDPISGHATLYWYRQILGQGPELLVQFQDESVVDDSQLPKDRFSAERLKGVDSTLKIQPAELGDSAMYLCASSPSSYNEQFFGPGTRLTVL.

This chain joins TRBV7-9 and TRBJ2-1; 9 bases map to TRBD2. This CDR3 has 15 amino acids. The ends lost 5 bases at V and 10 bases at J; junction bases unmatched: 12. Germline assignment: CDR1 SEHNR and CDR2 FQNEAQ (reference sequence). The CDR3 protein is CASSPKGREGAEQFF. In DNA, the CDR3 is TGTGCCAGCAGCCCCAAGGGGCGGGAGGGCGCGGAGCAGTTCTTC.

The chain has TRBV27 and TRBJ2-7; no firm D call. The germline V gene has CDR1 MNHEY and CDR2 SMNVEV (reference sequence). This CDR3 region has 16 residues. Trimming shortened V by 1 base and J by 0 bases, and 13 bases separated the two germline ends. CDR3 residues: CASSLYGPRDSYEQYF. The DNA for the CDR3 is TGTGCCAGCAGTTTATACGGTCCCAGAGACTCCTACGAGCAGTACTTC.

The chain recombines TRBV10-2 with TRBJ2-1; 11 bases map to TRBD2. V lost 6 bases and J lost 7; bases outside the gene matches: 5. This CDR3 spans 14 amino acids. From germline, CDR1 is WSHSY and CDR2 SAAADI. CDR3 sequence: CASRTSGRVNEQFF. DNA of the CDR3: TGCGCCAGCAGAACTAGCGGGAGAGTGAATGAGCAGTTCTTC.

CDR3: CASSARTPRTPGYTF. CDR3 nucleotides: TGCGCCAGCAGCGCTCGGACTCCTCGGACCCCTGGCTACACCTTC. The gene calls are TRBV5-1 and TRBJ1-2; the D is unclear. The V gene lost 4 bases and the J gene lost 7 bases, with 20 bases spanning the gap. Germline V lookup: CDR1 SGHRS, CDR2 YFSETQ. The CDR3 has 15 amino acids.

This rearrangement joins TRBV27 to TRBJ2-1; 7 nucleotides match TRBD2. Germline V gives CDR1 MNHEY, CDR2 SMNVEV (reference sequence). The CDR3 runs to 16 residues. V lost 2 bases to trimming and J lost 0 bases; unmatched junction nucleotides: 4. As DNA, the CDR3 is TGTGCCAGCAGTTTACTCGGGAGGTCCTCCTACAATGAGCAGTTCTTC. The encoded protein is CASSLLGRSSYNEQFF.

The chain couples TRBV7-2 to TRBJ2-7; TRBD2 matches 12 bases. Trimming cost V 5 bases and J 7 bases; bases outside gene matches: 9. CDR3 size: 15 residues. The germline V gene encodes CDR1 SGHTA and CDR2 FQGNSA. The CDR3 DNA reads TGTGCCAGCAGCCTCCGACTAGCGGGAGTTTCTGAGCAGTACTTC. It encodes CASSLRLAGVSEQYF.

The J gene is TRBJ1-1, the V gene TRBV5-1; 10 bases are a match to TRBD1. The trim removed 2 bases at V and 2 bases at J, leaving 6 bases unmatched. This CDR3 has 16 residues. Looked up from germline, CDR1 is SGHRS and CDR2 is YFSETQ. CDR3 sequence reads: CASSLDRGRINTEAFF. The DNA of the CDR3 is TGCGCCAGCAGCTTAGACAGGGGGCGGATAAACACTGAAGCTTTCTTT.

Here the CDR3 DNA reads TGTGCCAGCAGCTTTGGCAGGGAGGGCTACACCTTC. Translated, it gives CASSFGREGYTF. This chain joins TRBV7-2 and TRBJ1-2, with a weak D call TRBD1 (5 bases). Germline CDR1 and CDR2: SGHTA and FQGNSA. The CDR3 has 12 amino acids. Trimming stripped 3 bases from V and 8 bases from J, with 10 bases between.

This clone is a singleton in its sample. The rearrangement uses TRBV9 and TRBJ1-3; no clear D gene. This CDR3 region has 16 residues. V shed 4 bases and J shed 0 bases, with 14 bases lying between them. Germline V CDR1 and CDR2: SGDLS, YYNGEE. CDR3 amino acids: CASSPGSYFSGNTIYF. The CDR3 nucleotides are TGTGCCAGCAGCCCGGGGTCCTACTTCTCTGGAAACACCATATATTTT.

This chain connects TRBV9 to TRBJ1-2; D is possibly TRBD1 (5 bases). CDR1 and CDR2 from the germline V gene are SGDLS and YYNGEE. The CDR3 runs to 10 residues. V lost 7 bases to trimming and J lost 8 bases, with 9 bases between them. Written as DNA, the CDR3 is TGTGCCAGCGGGGGTTTGGGCTACACCTTC. Its protein is CASGGLGYTF.

This clone turned up a few times. The chain joins TRBV18 to TRBJ1-1; the D is unclear. The V gene lost 0 bases and the J gene lost 10 bases, with 9 bases spanning the gap. The CDR3 spans 12 residues. CDR1 and CDR2 from the germline V gene are KGHSH and LQKENI. CDR3 bases: TGTGCCAGCTCACCACCGGTCGGGAGAGCTTTCTTT. Its protein is CASSPPVGRAFF.

The V gene is TRBV5-1, the J gene TRBJ2-2, with a possible D match to TRBD1 (6 bases). The CDR3 consists of 13 residues. Germline CDR1 reads SGHRS; CDR2 reads YFSETQ. V lost 3 bases, J lost 5 bases, and 8 bases lay in between. CDR3 bases: TGCGCCAGCAGCTCCGGACAGACCGGGGAGCTGTTTTTT. It is translated as CASSSGQTGELFF.

The rearrangement uses TRBV11-3 and TRBJ2-5; D call uncertain. The germline V gene encodes CDR1 SGHNT and CDR2 YENEEA. Trimming left V 4 bases short and J 0 bases short, with 6 bases between. The CDR3 extends over 13 amino acids. As DNA, the CDR3 is TGTGCCAGCAGCTCCTCGTACCAAGAGACCCAGTACTTC. Its translation is CASSSSYQETQYF.

The chain recombines TRBV30 with TRBJ2-5; D not certain. The CDR3 consists of 12 residues. Germline lookup yields CDR1 GTSNPN and CDR2 SVGIG (reference sequence). V was trimmed by 1 base and J by 4 bases, leaving 7 bases between them. The CDR3 sequence: CAWSAEPETQYF. The CDR3 DNA follows: TGTGCCTGGAGTGCCGAACCAGAGACCCAGTACTTC. Based on the CDR3 plus reference TRBV30 and TRBJ2-5, the full variable domain is SQTIHQWPATLVQPVGSPLSLECTVEGTSNPNLYWYRQAAGRGLQLLFYSVGIGQISSEVPQNLSASRPQDRQFILSSKKLLLSDSGFYLCAWSAEPETQYFGPGTRLLVL.

The CDR3 DNA follows: TGTGCCAGCAGTGGTGGCAGGGGTTGGGGGGGCACTGAAGCTTTCTTT. It translates to CASSGGRGWGGTEAFF. The rearrangement joins TRBV25-1 to TRBJ1-1, with a weak D call TRBD1 (6 bases). V lost 4 bases and J lost 4, with 19 bases in between. Germline values: CDR1 MGHDK, CDR2 SYGVNS. CDR3 length: 16 amino acids.

V usage is TRBV30 and J usage is TRBJ2-4; 8 bases align to TRBD2. Trimming at V came to 3 bases and at J to 8 bases, leaving 6 bases not matched to a gene. Germline assignment: CDR1 GTSNPN and CDR2 SVGIG (reference sequence). The CDR3 has 13 residues. CDR3 region: CAWSQGLEDIQYF. The CDR3 DNA reads TGTGCCTGGAGCCAGGGACTAGAGGACATTCAGTACTTC.

The chain is built from TRBV15 and TRBJ2-5; D unresolved. Trimming removed 0 bases from V and 5 bases from J, with 7 bases in between. This CDR3 comprises 13 residues. The germline gives CDR1 LNHNV, CDR2 YYDKDF (reference sequence). CDR3 amino acids: CATSRDIMETQYF. CDR3 nucleotide sequence: TGTGCCACCAGCAGAGATATCATGGAGACCCAGTACTTC.

V and J are TRBV29-1 and TRBJ2-7; 8 nucleotides match TRBD1. Germline V gene lookup returns CDR1 SQVTM and CDR2 ANQGSEA. CDR3 length: 14 residues. Losses at the gene ends were 7 bases for V and 3 bases for J; bases not matched to a gene: 11. Here the CDR3 reads CSAGQGARNYEQYF. The CDR3 bases are TGCAGCGCTGGACAGGGCGCTAGAAACTACGAGCAGTACTTC.